Shown below are 19 T cell receptor beta chains from a single sample sequenced in a study of memory CD4+ T cells and cytomegalovirus serostatus. Single viable CD3+CD4+CD8-CD45RO+ cells were sorted as the memory CD4+ T cells. TCRdb's table, derived via immunoSEQ multiplex PCR, lists solely in-frame clones and lacks some. Among about 57,000 clones, around 79% were seen once, and the ten largest hold 0.82%. The sample consisted of memory CD4+ T cells from blood. The receptors shown here come from an adult in good health and CMV-seronegative.

The chain links TRBV5-5 to TRBJ1-4; no firm D call. The CDR3 is 15 amino acids. Germline CDR1 and CDR2: SGHKS and YYEKEE (reference sequence). V gave up 0 bases and J gave up 4 bases, with 10 bases separating them. DNA of the CDR3: TGTGCCAGCAGCTTGGCCCTGCAGCATAATGAAAAACTGTTTTTT. This translates into CASSLALQHNEKLFF.

The chain has TRBV6-6 and TRBJ1-2; D is ambiguous. CDR1 and CDR2 (germline): MNHNY, SVGAGI (reference sequence). With 6 bases removed from V and 7 bases from J, the gap between germline ends came to 9 bases. This CDR3 comprises 11 residues. The CDR3 nucleotides are TGTGCCAGCAGCACCATTGCTGGCTACACCTTC. It is translated as CASSTIAGYTF.

The chain carries TRBV6-5 and TRBJ2-5, with a possible D match to TRBD2 (5 bases). This CDR3 spans 14 amino acids. Germline V gene sequence: CDR1 MNHEY, CDR2 SVGAGI. Trimming took off 8 bases at V and 2 bases at J, with 15 bases between the two ends. The CDR3 nucleotides read TGTGCCAGCGCCCAAAGAGGGCCTCAAGAGACCCAGTACTTC. Residues: CASAQRGPQETQYF.

V is TRBV7-3 and J is TRBJ2-3, with D perhaps TRBD2 (7 bases). Germline assignment: CDR1 SGHTA and CDR2 FQGTGA. The V end was cut by 2 bases, the J end by 2 bases, with 8 bases between. This CDR3 region has 14 residues. The CDR3 DNA is TGTGCCAGCAGCTTAGCGGGGGCCACAGATACGCAGTATTTT. The encoded protein is CASSLAGATDTQYF.

V gene TRBV5-1 combines with J gene TRBJ1-1; the match to TRBD1 covers 9 bases. Germline V gene data show CDR1 as SGHRS and CDR2 as YFSETQ. V was pared by 0 bases and J by 7 bases, with 4 bases of the junction left unmatched. This CDR3 region has 14 residues. The CDR3 coding sequence is TGCGCCAGCAGCTTGGACAGGGGGCTGGGTGAAGCTTTCTTT. Translation: CASSLDRGLGEAFF. The variable domain in full, completed from reference TRBV5-1 and TRBJ1-1, reads KAGVTQTPRYLIKTRGQQVTLSCSPISGHRSVSWYQQTPGQGLQFLFEYFSETQRNKGNFPGRFSGRQFSNSRSEMNVSTLELGDSALYLCASSLDRGLGEAFFGQGTRLTVV.

In nucleotides, the CDR3 is TGTGCCAGCAGCTTGGGGGGGACCAACTATGGCTACACCTTC. Translating gives CASSLGGTNYGYTF. The gene calls are TRBV5-8 and TRBJ1-2; D perhaps matches TRBD1 (5 bases). The CDR3 sequence is 14 residues long. V shed 0 bases and J shed 2 bases, with 8 bases lying between them. Germline V gives CDR1 SGHTS, CDR2 YDEGEE.

This clone was counted only a few times. This chain joins TRBV15 and TRBJ1-2, with D uncertain. The ends were cut back, 0 bases at V and 7 bases at J, with 6 bases in the middle. Germline values: CDR1 LNHNV, CDR2 YYDKDF (reference sequence). This CDR3 contains 12 residues. The CDR3 sequence is CATSRDSSGYTF. The CDR3 DNA reads TGTGCCACCAGCAGAGATTCGAGTGGCTACACCTTC.

The genes are TRBV7-9 and TRBJ2-1; the D gene is possibly TRBD2 (6 bases). The CDR3 spans 14 residues. V shed 5 bases and J shed 8 bases, with 16 bases lying between them. In germline, CDR1 is SEHNR, CDR2 FQNEAQ (reference sequence). The DNA for the CDR3 is TGTGCCAGCAGCAGAACCCGGGACTGGGATGAGCAGTTCTTC. It is translated as CASSRTRDWDEQFF.

The table lists this clone with a count of one. The chain is built from TRBV25-1 and TRBJ1-4, with a tentative D call TRBD1 (5 bases). Germline loops: CDR1 MGHDK, CDR2 SYGVNS. The V and J ends lost 4 bases and 8 bases respectively, with 14 bases between them. CDR3 length: 14 amino acids. The CDR3 DNA reads TGTGCCAGCAGTGTTCCGGGGGTTAGGGAAAAACTGTTTTTT. It specifies CASSVPGVREKLFF.

About this clone: Different DNA sequences within this sample yield the same CDR3. The chain links TRBV5-1 to TRBJ2-5, with 9 positions matching TRBD1. The trim removed 0 bases at V and 5 bases at J, leaving 2 bases unmatched. This CDR3 has 14 residues. CDR1 is SGHRS, CDR2 YFSETQ, per germline. CDR3 DNA: TGCGCCAGCAGCTTGGGACAGGGGGGGGAGACCCAGTACTTC. It is translated as CASSLGQGGETQYF.

The rearrangement uses TRBV5-6 and TRBJ2-1; the match to TRBD2 covers 12 bases. The ends lost 0 bases at V and 7 bases at J; junction bases unmatched: 5. The length of the CDR3 is 16 residues. Germline V lookup: CDR1 SGHDT, CDR2 YYEEEE. This CDR3 is CASSLGASGRGNEQFF. Written as DNA, the CDR3 is TGTGCCAGCAGCTTGGGTGCTAGCGGGAGGGGGAATGAGCAGTTCTTC.

The chain joins TRBV2 to TRBJ2-7; D unresolved. This CDR3 has 13 amino acids. V gave up 9 bases and J gave up 3 bases, with 15 bases separating them. Germline V gives CDR1 SNHLY, CDR2 FYNNEI. The CDR3 region has the DNA TGTGCCAGTACACGTGTGGGCAACTACGAGCAGTACTTC. Protein sequence: CASTRVGNYEQYF.

This clone occurred once. J is TRBJ2-2 and V is TRBV15; no clear D. The germline V gene has CDR1 LNHNV and CDR2 YYDKDF (reference sequence). V was trimmed by 5 bases and J by 7 bases, leaving 11 bases between them. CDR3 size: 13 residues. CDR3 loop: CATSLGRIGELFF. The CDR3 DNA sequence: TGTGCCACCAGCCTAGGGCGTATCGGGGAGCTGTTTTTT.

This chain connects TRBV6-1 to TRBJ2-1, with 16 bases fitting TRBD2. The CDR3 extends over 18 amino acids. The germline V gene encodes CDR1 MNHNS and CDR2 SASEGT. Trimming cost V 4 bases and J 4 bases; bases outside gene matches: 7. CDR3 in DNA: TGTGCCAGCAGTGTTGGGACTAGCGGGAGGGCTAGGTACAATGAGCAGTTCTTC. It yields the protein CASSVGTSGRARYNEQFF.

This rearrangement joins TRBV6-5 to TRBJ1-5; 7 bases are shared with TRBD1. The germline CDR1 and CDR2 sequences are MNHEY and SVGAGI. V lost 6 bases, J lost 11 bases, and 4 bases stayed unmatched. This CDR3 contains 11 residues. The CDR3 reads CASSPQGTQHF. CDR3 nucleotides: TGTGCCAGCAGCCCACAGGGGACCCAGCATTTT.

The chain carries TRBV2 and TRBJ2-4; TRBD2 is a possible D gene (7 bases). CDR3 size: 17 residues. V dropped 5 bases and J dropped 0 bases, with 17 bases sitting between them. Germline assignment: CDR1 SNHLY and CDR2 FYNNEI. CDR3 bases: TGTGCCAGCAGTAACAGGGTAGGCGGGAGAGCCAAAAACATTCAGTACTTC. Protein sequence: CASSNRVGGRAKNIQYF.

The V and J genes are TRBV28 and TRBJ2-1; TRBD2 is a possible D gene (6 bases). This CDR3 spans 13 amino acids. The V gene lost 7 bases and the J gene lost 4 bases, with 11 bases spanning the gap. Germline CDR1 MDHEN, CDR2 SYDVKM. The DNA of the CDR3 is TGTGCCAGCAAGGGAGGTGGGTACAATGAGCAGTTCTTC. Its translation is CASKGGGYNEQFF.

The chain carries TRBV2 and TRBJ2-2; the D gene is possibly TRBD2 (5 bases). In germline, CDR1 is SNHLY, CDR2 FYNNEI. This CDR3 contains 13 residues. V was clipped by 3 bases and J by 5 bases, with 7 bases between them. The CDR3 DNA follows: TGTGCCAGCAGTGAGGACTTTACCGGGGAGCTGTTTTTT. This encodes CASSEDFTGELFF.

The rearrangement uses TRBV28 and TRBJ1-2, with D possibly being TRBD1 (6 bases). Deletions cut 5 bases from V and 4 bases from J, with 14 bases between. The CDR3 extends over 14 amino acids. CDR1 and CDR2 (germline): MDHEN, SYDVKM. CDR3 region: CASSPTGSSYGYTF. The CDR3 DNA follows: TGTGCCAGCAGTCCAACAGGGAGTTCCTATGGCTACACCTTC.